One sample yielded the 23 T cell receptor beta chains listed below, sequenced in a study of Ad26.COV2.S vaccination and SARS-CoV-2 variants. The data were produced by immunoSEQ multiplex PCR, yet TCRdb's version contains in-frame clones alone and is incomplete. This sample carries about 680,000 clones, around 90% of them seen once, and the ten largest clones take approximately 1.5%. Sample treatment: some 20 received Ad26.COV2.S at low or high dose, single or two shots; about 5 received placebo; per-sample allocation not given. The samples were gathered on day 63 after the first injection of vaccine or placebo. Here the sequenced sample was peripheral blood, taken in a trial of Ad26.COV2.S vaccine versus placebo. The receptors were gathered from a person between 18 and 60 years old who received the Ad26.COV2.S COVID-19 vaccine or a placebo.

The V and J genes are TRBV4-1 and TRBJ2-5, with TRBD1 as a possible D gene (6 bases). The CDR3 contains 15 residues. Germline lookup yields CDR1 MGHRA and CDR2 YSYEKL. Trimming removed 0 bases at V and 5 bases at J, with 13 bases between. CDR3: CASSQEAGVGETQYF. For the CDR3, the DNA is TGCGCCAGCAGCCAAGAGGCAGGGGTAGGGGAGACCCAGTACTTC.

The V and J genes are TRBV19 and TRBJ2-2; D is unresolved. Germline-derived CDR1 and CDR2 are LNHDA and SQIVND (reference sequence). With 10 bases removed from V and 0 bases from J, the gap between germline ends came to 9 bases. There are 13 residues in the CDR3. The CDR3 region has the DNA TGTGCCACAAATTACGCGAACACCGGGGAGCTGTTTTTT. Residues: CATNYANTGELFF.

The CDR3 DNA reads as TGTGCCAGTAGTACCTCATTTGGGGGGATTAGGAATCAGCCCCAGCATTTT. Translated: CASSTSFGGIRNQPQHF. This chain joins TRBV19 and TRBJ1-5; D is possibly TRBD1 (5 bases). V lost 4 bases and J lost 4, with 20 bases in between. Germline CDR1 and CDR2: LNHDA and SQIVND (reference sequence). The CDR3 is made up of 17 amino acids.

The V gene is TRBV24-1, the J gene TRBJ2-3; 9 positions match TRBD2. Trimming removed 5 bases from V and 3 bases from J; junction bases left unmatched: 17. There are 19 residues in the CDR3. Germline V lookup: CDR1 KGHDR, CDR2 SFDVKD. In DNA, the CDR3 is TGTGCCACCAGTGGCCTGGGACTAGCAGCATCACCCGGTACAGATACGCAGTATTTT. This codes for CATSGLGLAASPGTDTQYF.

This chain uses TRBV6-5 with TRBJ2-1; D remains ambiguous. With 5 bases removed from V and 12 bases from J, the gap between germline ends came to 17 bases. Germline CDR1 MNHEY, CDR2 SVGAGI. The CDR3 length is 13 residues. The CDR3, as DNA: TGTGCCAGCAGTCCTCGATCGGAGACAAGGCAGTTCTTC. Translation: CASSPRSETRQFF.

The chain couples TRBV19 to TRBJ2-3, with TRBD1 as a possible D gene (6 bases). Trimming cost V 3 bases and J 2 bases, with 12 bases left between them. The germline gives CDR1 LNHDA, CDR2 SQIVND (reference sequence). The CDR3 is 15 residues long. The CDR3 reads CASSMLGQYTDTQYF. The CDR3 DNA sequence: TGTGCCAGTAGTATGTTAGGACAGTACACAGATACGCAGTATTTT.

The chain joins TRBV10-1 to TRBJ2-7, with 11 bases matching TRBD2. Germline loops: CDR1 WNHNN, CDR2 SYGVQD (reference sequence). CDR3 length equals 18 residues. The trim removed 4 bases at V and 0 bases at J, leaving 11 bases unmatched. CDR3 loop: CASSAVLAGGLSSYEQYF. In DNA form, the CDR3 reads TGCGCCAGCAGTGCCGTCCTAGCGGGAGGCCTCAGCTCCTACGAGCAGTACTTC.

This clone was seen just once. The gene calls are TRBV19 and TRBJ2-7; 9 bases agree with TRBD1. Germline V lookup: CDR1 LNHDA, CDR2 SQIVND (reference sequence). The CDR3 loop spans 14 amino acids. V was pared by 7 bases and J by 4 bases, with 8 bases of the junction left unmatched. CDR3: CASTLTGGAYEQYF. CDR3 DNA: TGTGCCAGTACCCTGACAGGGGGAGCATACGAGCAGTACTTC.

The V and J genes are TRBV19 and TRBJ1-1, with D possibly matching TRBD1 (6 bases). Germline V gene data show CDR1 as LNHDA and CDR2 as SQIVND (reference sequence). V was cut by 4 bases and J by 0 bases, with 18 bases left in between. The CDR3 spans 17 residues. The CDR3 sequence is CASSRVGQGFMNTEAFF. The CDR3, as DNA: TGTGCCAGTAGTAGGGTTGGGCAGGGGTTTATGAACACTGAAGCTTTCTTT.

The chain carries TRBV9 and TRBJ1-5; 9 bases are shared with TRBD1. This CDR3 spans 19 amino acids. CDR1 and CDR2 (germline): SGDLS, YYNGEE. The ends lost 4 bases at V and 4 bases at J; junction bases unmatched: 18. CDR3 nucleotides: TGTGCCAGCAGCCCTAGTCGTCCCGGGACAGGGTCTGGAAATCAGCCCCAGCATTTT. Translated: CASSPSRPGTGSGNQPQHF.

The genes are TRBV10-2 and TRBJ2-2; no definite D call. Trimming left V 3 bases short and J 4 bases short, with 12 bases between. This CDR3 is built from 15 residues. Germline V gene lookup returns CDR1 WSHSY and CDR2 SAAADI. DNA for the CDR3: TGCGCCAGCAGTGATAGGGTTCCGAGCACCGGGGAGCTGTTTTTT. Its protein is CASSDRVPSTGELFF.

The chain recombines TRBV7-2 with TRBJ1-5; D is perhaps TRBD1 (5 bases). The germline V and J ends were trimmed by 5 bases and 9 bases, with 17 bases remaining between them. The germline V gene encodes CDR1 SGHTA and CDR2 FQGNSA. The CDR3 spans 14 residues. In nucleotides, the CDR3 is TGTGCCAGCAGCCCAGGGCAGGAAAACTCGCCCCAGCATTTT. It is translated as CASSPGQENSPQHF.

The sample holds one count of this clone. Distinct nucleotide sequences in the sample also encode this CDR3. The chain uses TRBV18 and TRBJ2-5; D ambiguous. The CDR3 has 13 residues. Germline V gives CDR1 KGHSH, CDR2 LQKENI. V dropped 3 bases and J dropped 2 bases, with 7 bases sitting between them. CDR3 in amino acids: CASSPSEQETQYF. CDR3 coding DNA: TGTGCCAGCTCACCCAGCGAGCAAGAGACCCAGTACTTC.

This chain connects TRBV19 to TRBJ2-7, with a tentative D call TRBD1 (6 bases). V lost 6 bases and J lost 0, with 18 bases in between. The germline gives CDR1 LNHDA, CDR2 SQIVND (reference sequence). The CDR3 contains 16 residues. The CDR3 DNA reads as TGTGCCAGTAGGAGAACTCCGACAGGAGGCTCCTACGAGCAGTACTTC. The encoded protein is CASRRTPTGGSYEQYF.

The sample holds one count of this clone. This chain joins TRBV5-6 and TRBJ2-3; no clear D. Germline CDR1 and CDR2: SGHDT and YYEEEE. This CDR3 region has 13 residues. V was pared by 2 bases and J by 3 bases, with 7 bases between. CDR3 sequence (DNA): TGTGCCAGCAGCTTACCAGGAACAGATACGCAGTATTTT. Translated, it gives CASSLPGTDTQYF.

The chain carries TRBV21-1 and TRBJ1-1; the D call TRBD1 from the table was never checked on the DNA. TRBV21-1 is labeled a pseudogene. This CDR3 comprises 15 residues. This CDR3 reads CASSLQGAPHTEAFF. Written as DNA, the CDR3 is TGTGCCAGCAGCTTACAGGGGGCCCCCCACACTGAAGCTTTCTTT.

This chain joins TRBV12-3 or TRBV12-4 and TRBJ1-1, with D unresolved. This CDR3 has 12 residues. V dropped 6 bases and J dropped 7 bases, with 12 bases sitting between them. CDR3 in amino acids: CASSHGRVEAFF. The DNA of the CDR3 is TGTGCCAGCAGCCACGGAAGGGTTGAAGCTTTCTTT.

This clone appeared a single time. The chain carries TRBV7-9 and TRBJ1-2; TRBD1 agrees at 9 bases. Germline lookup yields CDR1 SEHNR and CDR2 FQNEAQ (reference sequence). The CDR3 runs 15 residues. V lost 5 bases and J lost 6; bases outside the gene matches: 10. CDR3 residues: CASSPTGTGKDGYTF. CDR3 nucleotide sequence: TGTGCCAGCAGCCCCACCGGGACAGGGAAGGATGGCTACACCTTC. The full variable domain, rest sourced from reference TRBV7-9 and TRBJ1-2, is DTGVSQNPRHKITKRGQNVTFRCDPISEHNRLYWYRQTLGQGPEFLTYFQNEAQLEKSRLLSDRFSAERPKGSFSTLEIQRTEQGDSAMYLCASSPTGTGKDGYTFGSGTRLTVV.

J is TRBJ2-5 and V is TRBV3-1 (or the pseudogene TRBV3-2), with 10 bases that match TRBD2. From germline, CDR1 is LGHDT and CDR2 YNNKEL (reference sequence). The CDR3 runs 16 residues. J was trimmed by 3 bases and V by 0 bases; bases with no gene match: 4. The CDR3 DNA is TGTGCCAGCAGCCAAGATAATAGCGGGGGGAAAGAGACCCAGTACTTC. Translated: CASSQDNSGGKETQYF.

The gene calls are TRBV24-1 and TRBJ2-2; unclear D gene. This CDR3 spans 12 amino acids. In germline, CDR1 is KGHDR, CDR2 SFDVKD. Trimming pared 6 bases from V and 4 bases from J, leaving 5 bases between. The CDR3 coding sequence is TGTGCCACCAGTTGGGGCACCGGGGAGCTGTTTTTT. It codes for CATSWGTGELFF.

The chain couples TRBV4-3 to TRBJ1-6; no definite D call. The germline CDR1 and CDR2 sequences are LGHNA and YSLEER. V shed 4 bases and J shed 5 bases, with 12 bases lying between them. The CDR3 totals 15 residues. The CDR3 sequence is CASSPRAADNSPLHF. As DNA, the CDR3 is TGCGCCAGCAGCCCACGGGCAGCAGATAATTCACCCCTCCACTTT.

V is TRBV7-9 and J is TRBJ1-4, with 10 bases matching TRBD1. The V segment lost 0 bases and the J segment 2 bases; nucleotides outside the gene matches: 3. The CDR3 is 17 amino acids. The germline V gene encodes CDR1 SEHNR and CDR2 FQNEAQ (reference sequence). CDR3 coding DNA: TGTGCCAGCAGCTTAGCGCGGGGACAGGGGACTAATGAAAAACTGTTTTTT. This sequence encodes CASSLARGQGTNEKLFF.

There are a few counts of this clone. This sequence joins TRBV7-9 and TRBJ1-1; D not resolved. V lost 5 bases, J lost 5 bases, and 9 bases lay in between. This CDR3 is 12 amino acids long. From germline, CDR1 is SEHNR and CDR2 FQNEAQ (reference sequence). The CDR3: CASSPGFTEAFF. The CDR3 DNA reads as TGTGCCAGCAGCCCGGGATTTACTGAAGCTTTCTTT.